This T cell receptor beta chain was sequenced in a study of cytotoxic CD8 clonotypes in ibrutinib-treated CLL. General study findings and limits: Baseline clonality, higher than in age-matched healthy donors, tracked circulating CD8+ T-cell counts.

Data came from immunoSEQ multiplex PCR; TCRdb stores just in-frame clones and leaves some out. The table lists around 310,000 clones, 80% of them singletons. The length of the CDR3 is 17 residues. Trimming took 0 bases from V and 8 from J; bases not matched to a gene: 6. CDR1 and CDR2 from the germline V gene are MGHRA and YSYEKL. On this clone itself: The antigen is unknown.

The rearrangement uses TRBV4-1 and TRBJ2-1; the match to TRBD2 covers 14 bases. Sequences were derived from PBMCs, sampled before ibrutinib treatment. This sequence originates from a human donor with chronic lymphocytic leukemia. CDR3 sequence: CASSQEGTSGRSDEQFF. Here the CDR3 DNA reads TGCGCCAGCAGCCAAGAAGGGACTAGCGGGAGAAGCGATGAGCAGTTCTTC.